This TCR beta chain was sequenced during a study of identical twins' blood T cells. Study-wide findings and caveats: Even for out-of-frame TCRbeta, twins reportedly shared V gene usage much more than unrelated donors. Shared environment remains a possible cause of twin similarity.

Germline CDR1 and CDR2: SGDLS and YYNGEE. The ends were cut back, 4 bases at V and 8 bases at J, with 19 bases in the middle. The CDR3 is 15 amino acids. Original methodology: Per-library CDR3 reads ranged roughly 2.2 to 3.6 million; clonotypes, ~85,000 to ~500,000. In TCRdb, the 5' RACE reads were re-called with MiXCR into one record per CDR3 protein. TCRdb's processing, not the authors' own work, is the source of the V and J calls. Found here are fewer than 450,000 distinct CDR3 sequences, about 28% of them singletons; the top ten hold roughly 5.5%. This clonotype was picked up many times. The antigen is not known.

The sequenced material came from PBMCs. The rearrangement links TRBV9 to TRBJ2-1, with D perhaps TRBD1 (6 bases). The clonotype comes from a woman aged 18-49 years in good health. CDR3 loop: CASSRGDRMMDEQFF. The CDR3 coding sequence is TGTGCCAGCAGCAGGGGAGACAGGATGATGGATGAGCAGTTCTTC.